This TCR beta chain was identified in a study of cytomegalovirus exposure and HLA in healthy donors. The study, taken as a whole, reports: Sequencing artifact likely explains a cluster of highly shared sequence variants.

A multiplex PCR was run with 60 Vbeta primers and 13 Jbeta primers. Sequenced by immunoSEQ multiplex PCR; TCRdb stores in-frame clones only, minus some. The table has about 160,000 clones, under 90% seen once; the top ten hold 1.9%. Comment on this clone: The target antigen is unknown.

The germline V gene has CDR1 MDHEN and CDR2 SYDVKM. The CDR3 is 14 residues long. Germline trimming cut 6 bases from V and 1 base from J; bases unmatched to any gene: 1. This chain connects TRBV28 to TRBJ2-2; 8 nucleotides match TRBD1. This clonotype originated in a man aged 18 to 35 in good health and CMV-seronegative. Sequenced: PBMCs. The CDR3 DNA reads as TGTGCCAGCAGACAGGGGGGGAACACCGGGGAGCTGTTTTTT. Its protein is CASRQGGNTGELFF.